Below, one T cell receptor beta chain is given with its context. Its specificity is not known. It was with 60 Vbeta and 13 Jbeta primers that the PCR ran. Produced via immunoSEQ multiplex PCR; TCRdb's table is partial and in-frame only. The data include tens of thousands of clones; the top ten clones carry 2.7%. This entry is derived from a study of cytomegalovirus exposure and HLA in healthy donors. The study, taken as a whole, reports: Cytomegalovirus-associated TCR beta chains were listed, numbering 164. Follow-up analysis found HLA locus-dependent TCR association rates, highest for DRB1 and lowest for HLA-C. Most subjects had HLA-A and HLA-B alleles reportedly predicted accurately by TCR beta sequences.

Germline V gene sequence: CDR1 SGHRS, CDR2 YFSETQ. The CDR3 length is 13 residues. The V end lost 4 bases, the J end lost 6 bases, and 14 bases lay between the germline ends. V gene TRBV5-1 combines with J gene TRBJ2-7; the D gene is possibly TRBD1 (6 bases). Sequenced input: PBMCs. The source of this sequence is a man in his forties or fifties in good health and CMV-seronegative. The chain's CDR3 is CASSATGIIEQYF. The CDR3 bases are TGCGCCAGCAGCGCGACAGGTATAATCGAGCAGTACTTC.